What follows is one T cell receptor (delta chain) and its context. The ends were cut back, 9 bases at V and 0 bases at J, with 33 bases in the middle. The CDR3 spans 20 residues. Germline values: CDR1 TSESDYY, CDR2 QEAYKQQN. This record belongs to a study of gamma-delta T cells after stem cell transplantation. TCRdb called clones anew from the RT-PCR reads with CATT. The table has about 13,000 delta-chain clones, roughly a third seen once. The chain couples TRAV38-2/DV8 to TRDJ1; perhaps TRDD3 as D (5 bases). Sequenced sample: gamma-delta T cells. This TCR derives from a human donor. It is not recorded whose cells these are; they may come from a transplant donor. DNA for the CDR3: TGTGCTTTCCACAAGGGCCCATTAGGACTACGGGGGGTCTACACCGATAAACTCATCTTT. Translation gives CAFHKGPLGLRGVYTDKLIF.